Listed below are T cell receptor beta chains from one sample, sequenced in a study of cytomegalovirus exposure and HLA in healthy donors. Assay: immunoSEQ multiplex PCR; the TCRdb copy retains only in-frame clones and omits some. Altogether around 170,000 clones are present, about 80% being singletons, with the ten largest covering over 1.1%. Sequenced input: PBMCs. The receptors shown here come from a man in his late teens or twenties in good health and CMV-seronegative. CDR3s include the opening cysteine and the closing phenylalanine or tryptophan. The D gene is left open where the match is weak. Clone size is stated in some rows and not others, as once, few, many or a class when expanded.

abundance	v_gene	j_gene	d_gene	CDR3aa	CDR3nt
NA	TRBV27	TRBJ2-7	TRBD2	CASSLSAGGGSSYEQYF	TGTGCCAGCAGTTTATCGGCCGGGGGGGGGAGCTCCTACGAGCAGTACTTC
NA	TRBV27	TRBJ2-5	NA	CASSLNGQIRTQYF	TGTGCCAGCAGTTTGAACGGACAGATAAGGACCCAGTACTTC
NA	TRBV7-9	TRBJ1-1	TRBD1	CASSPTGRREEAFF	TGTGCCAGCAGCCCGACAGGGCGAAGGGAAGAAGCTTTCTTT
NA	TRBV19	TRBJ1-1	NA	CASKGRGSEAFF	TGTGCCAGTAAAGGAAGGGGGTCTGAAGCTTTCTTT
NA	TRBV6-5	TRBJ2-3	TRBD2	CASSYRGGRDTQYF	TGTGCCAGCAGTTACCGGGGGGGCCGCGATACGCAGTATTTT
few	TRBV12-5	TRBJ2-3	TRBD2	CASGLVLAGHTDTQYF	TGTGCTAGTGGTTTGGTACTAGCGGGACACACAGATACGCAGTATTTT
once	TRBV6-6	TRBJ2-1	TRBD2	CASSYSRLARDNEQFF	TGTGCCAGCAGTTACTCGAGACTAGCTCGGGACAATGAGCAGTTCTTC
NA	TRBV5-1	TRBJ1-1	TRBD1	CASSLGGTGGTEAFF	TGCGCCAGCAGCTTGGGCGGAACAGGGGGCACTGAAGCTTTCTTT
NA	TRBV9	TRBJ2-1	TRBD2	CASSVASGSGKFYEQFF	TGTGCCAGCAGCGTAGCTAGTGGGAGCGGGAAATTCTATGAGCAGTTCTTC
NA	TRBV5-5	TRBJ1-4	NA	CASSFGATNEKLFF	TGTGCCAGCAGCTTCGGTGCAACTAATGAAAAACTGTTTTTT
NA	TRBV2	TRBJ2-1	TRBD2	CASRRGREGGENNEQFF	TGTGCCAGCCGGAGGGGGCGGGAGGGGGGTGAGAACAATGAGCAGTTCTTC
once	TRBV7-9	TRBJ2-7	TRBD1	CASSSTRDRAPLSYEQYF	TGTGCCAGCAGCTCTACCCGGGACAGGGCCCCACTCTCCTACGAGCAGTACTTC
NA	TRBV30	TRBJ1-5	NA	CAWSVIRYNQPQHF	TGTGCCTGGAGTGTAATCCGGTACAATCAGCCCCAGCATTTT
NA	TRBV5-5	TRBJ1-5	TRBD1	CASSSWDRVYSNQPQHF	TGTGCCAGCAGCTCCTGGGACAGGGTTTATAGCAATCAGCCCCAGCATTTT
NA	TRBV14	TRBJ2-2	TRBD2	CASSQDGGTLWGTGELFF	TGTGCCAGCAGCCAAGACGGGGGGACTCTCTGGGGCACCGGGGAGCTGTTTTTT
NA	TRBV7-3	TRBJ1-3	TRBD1	CASSKARQGVGNTIYF	TGTGCCAGCAGCAAGGCCCGACAGGGGGTTGGAAACACCATATATTTT
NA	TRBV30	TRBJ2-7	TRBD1	CAWSVGTGYYEQYF	TGTGCCTGGAGTGTAGGGACAGGATACTACGAGCAGTACTTC
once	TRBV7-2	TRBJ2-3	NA	CASSFKAATDTQYF	TGTGCCAGCAGCTTTAAAGCGGCCACAGATACGCAGTATTTT
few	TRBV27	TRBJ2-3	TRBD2	CASSSSLAGDTDTQYF	TGTGCCAGCAGTTCTTCTCTTGCGGGAGACACAGATACGCAGTATTTT
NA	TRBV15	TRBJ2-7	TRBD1	CATSRGVGRGPLEQYF	TGTGCCACCAGCAGAGGGGTGGGCAGGGGGCCTCTCGAGCAGTACTTC
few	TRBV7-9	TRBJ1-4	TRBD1	CASTLETGVGEKLFF	TGTGCCAGCACCTTAGAAACAGGGGTCGGTGAAAAACTGTTTTTT
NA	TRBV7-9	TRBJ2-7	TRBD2	CASSFGGSGYEQYF	TGTGCCAGCAGCTTCGGCGGGAGTGGATACGAGCAGTACTTC
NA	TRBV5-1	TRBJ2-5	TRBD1	CASSPRLQGGQETQYF	TGCGCCAGCAGCCCGCGTCTACAGGGGGGACAAGAGACCCAGTACTTC
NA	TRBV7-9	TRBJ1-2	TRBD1	CASSLGQGGNLGYTF	TGTGCCAGCAGCTTAGGACAGGGGGGGAATCTTGGCTACACCTTC
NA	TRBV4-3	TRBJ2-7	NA	CASSRTEAGYDEQYF	TGCGCCAGCAGCCGCACTGAGGCGGGGTATGACGAGCAGTACTTC
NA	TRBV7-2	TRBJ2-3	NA	CASSLIRSIRSRTDTQYF	TGTGCCAGCAGCTTAATTCGTTCCATCCGGAGTCGCACAGATACGCAGTATTTT
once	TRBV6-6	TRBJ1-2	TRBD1	CASSTGTVYGYTF	TGTGCCAGCAGTACCGGGACAGTCTATGGCTACACCTTC
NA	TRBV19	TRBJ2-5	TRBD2	CASSIDSGWQETQYF	TGTGCCAGTAGTATTGATAGCGGGTGGCAAGAGACCCAGTACTTC